The clone carrying this T cell receptor beta chain was observed at least ten times. Its antigen is undetermined. It was less than 13 ml of fresh peripheral blood that supplied the PBMCs. V lost 6 bases, J lost 0 bases, and 12 bases lay in between. Germline V gene data show CDR1 as SQVTM and CDR2 as ANQGSEA. This CDR3 is built from 13 residues. These data come from a study of T cells in Graves' hyperthyroidism and ophthalmopathy. For the study at large: The blood sample was taken at first diagnosis, before treatment began. Overall study results and limits: Ophthalmopathy, which appeared later, was predicted by the model a median approximately six months before onset.

RNA transcripts served as the template for amplifying TCR beta CDR3 regions. First-round RT-PCR targeting the TCR CDR3 was performed with the HTBI primer set. TCRdb independently ran MiXCR on the multiplex PCR reads; one entry per CDR3 protein. The data contain roughly 300,000 distinct CDR3 sequences, about 25% of them singletons. Sequenced input: blood. The clonotype comes from a middle-aged man with Graves' hyperthyroidism that later progressed to Graves' ophthalmopathy. The chain recombines TRBV29-1 with TRBJ2-7; tentative D call: TRBD2 (6 bases). The CDR3 sequence is CSVTRDSSYEQYF. The CDR3 DNA reads as TGCAGCGTCACTAGGGACTCCTCCTACGAGCAGTACTTC.